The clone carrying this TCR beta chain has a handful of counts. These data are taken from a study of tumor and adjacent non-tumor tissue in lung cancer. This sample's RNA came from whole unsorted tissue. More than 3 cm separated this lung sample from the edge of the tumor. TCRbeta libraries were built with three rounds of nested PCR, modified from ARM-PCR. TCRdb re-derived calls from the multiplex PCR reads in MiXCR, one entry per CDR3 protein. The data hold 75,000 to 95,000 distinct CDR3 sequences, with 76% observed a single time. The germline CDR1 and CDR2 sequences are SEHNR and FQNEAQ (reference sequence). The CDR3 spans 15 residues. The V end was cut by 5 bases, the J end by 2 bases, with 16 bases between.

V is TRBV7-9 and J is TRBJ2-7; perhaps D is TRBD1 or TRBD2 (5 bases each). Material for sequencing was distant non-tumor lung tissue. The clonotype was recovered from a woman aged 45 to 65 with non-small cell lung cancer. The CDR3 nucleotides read TGTGCCAGCAGCCACCCGGACTGGGGCCCCTACGAGCAGTACTTC. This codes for CASSHPDWGPYEQYF.